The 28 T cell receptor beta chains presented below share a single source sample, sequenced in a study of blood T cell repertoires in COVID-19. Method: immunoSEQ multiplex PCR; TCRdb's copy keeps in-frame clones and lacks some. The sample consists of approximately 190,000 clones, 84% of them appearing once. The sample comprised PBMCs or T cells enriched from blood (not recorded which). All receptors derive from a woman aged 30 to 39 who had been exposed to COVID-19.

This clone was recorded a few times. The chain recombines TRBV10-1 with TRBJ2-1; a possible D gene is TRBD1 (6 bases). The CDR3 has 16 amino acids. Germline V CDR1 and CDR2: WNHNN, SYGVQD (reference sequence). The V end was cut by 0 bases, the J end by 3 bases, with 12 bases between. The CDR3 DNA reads TGCGCCAGCAGTGAGTCCGCTGGGGGCGACTACAATGAGCAGTTCTTC. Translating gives CASSESAGGDYNEQFF.

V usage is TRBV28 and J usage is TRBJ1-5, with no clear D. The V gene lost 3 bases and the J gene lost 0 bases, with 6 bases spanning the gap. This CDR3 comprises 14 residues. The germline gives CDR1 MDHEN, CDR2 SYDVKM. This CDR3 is CASSFRYSNQPQHF. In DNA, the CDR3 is TGTGCCAGCAGTTTCAGGTATAGCAATCAGCCCCAGCATTTT.

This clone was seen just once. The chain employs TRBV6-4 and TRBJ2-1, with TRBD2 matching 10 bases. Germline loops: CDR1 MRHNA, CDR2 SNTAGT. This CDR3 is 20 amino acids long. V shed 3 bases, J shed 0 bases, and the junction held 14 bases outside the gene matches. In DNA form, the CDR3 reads TGTGCCAGCAGTGAATCTTACGGGATTAGCGGGGGGCCCTCCTACAATGAGCAGTTCTTC. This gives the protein CASSESYGISGGPSYNEQFF.

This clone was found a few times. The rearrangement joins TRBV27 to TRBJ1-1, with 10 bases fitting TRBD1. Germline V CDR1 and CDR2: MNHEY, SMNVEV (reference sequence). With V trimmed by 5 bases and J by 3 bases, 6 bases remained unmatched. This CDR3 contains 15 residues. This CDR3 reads CASSPGTGVDTEAFF. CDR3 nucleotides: TGTGCCAGCAGTCCGGGGACAGGGGTTGACACTGAAGCTTTCTTT.

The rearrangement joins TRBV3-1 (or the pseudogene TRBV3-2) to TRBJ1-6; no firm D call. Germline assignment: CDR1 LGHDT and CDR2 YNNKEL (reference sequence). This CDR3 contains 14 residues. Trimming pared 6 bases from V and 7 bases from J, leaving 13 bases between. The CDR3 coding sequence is TGTGCCAGCAGTTTCGACAAGGAAAATTCACCCCTCCACTTT. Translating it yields CASSFDKENSPLHF.

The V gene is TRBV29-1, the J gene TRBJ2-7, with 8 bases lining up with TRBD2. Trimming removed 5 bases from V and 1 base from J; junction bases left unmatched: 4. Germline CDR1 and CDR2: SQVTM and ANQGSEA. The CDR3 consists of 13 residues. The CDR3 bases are TGCAGCGTTTCCAGCGGGGGATCCTACGAGCAGTACTTC. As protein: CSVSSGGSYEQYF.

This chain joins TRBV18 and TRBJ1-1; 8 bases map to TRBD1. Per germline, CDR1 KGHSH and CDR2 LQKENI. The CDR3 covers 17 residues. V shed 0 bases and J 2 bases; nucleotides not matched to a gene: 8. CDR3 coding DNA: TGTGCCAGCTCACCACCAGGACAGGGCCACTTTAACACTGAAGCTTTCTTT. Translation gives CASSPPGQGHFNTEAFF.

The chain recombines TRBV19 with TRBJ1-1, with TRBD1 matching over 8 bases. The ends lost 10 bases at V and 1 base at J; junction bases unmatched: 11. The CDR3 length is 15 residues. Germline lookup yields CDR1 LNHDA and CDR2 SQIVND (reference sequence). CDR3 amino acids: CATTSPGTGNTEAFF. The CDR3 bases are TGTGCCACTACTTCGCCCGGGACAGGGAACACTGAAGCTTTCTTT.

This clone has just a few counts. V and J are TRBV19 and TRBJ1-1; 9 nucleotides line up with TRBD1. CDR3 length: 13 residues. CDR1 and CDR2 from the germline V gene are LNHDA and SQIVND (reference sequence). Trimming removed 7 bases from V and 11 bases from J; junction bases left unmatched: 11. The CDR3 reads CASTATGGNWAFF. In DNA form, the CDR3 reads TGTGCCAGTACCGCGACAGGGGGAAATTGGGCTTTCTTT.

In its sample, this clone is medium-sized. CDR3 nucleotide sequence: TGTGCCAGCAGCCAAAATCCCGGACTAGCGGGGGGGCACGACGAGCAGTACTTC. As protein: CASSQNPGLAGGHDEQYF. The chain combines TRBV4-2 with TRBJ2-7; 15 bases agree with TRBD2. The CDR3 totals 18 residues. Unmatched junction bases numbered 10, after V lost 2 bases and J lost 5 bases. The germline V gene encodes CDR1 LGHNA and CDR2 YNFKEQ.

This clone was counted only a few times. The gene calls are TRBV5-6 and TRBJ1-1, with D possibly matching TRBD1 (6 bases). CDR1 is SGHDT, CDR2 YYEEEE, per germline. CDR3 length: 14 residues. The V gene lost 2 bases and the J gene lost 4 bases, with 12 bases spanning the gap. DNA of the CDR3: TGTGCCAGCAGCTTTACCACAGGGTTCACTGAAGCTTTCTTT. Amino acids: CASSFTTGFTEAFF.

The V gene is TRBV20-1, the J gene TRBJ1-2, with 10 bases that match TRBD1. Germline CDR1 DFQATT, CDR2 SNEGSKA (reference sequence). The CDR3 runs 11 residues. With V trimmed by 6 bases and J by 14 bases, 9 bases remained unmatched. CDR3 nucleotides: TGCAGTGCGGTAGACAGGGGGCAGTGGACCTTC. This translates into CSAVDRGQWTF.

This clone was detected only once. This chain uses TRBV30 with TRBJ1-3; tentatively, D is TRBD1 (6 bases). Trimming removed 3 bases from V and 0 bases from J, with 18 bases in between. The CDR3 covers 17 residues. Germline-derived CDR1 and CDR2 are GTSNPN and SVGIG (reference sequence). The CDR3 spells CAWSLRSGTSSGNTIYF. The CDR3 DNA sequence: TGTGCCTGGAGCCTTCGGTCAGGGACAAGCTCTGGAAACACCATATATTTT.

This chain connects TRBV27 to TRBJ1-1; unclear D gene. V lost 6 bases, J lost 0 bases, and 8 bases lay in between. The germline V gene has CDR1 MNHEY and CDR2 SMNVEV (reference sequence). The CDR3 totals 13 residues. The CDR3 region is CASSGGLNTEAFF. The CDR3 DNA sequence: TGTGCCAGCAGCGGAGGGCTGAACACTGAAGCTTTCTTT.

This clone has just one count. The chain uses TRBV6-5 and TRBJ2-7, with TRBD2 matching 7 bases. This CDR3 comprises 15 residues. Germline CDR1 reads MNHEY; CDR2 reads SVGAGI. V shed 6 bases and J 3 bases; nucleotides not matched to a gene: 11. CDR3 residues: CASRRAGDPNYEQYF. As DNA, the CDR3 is TGTGCCAGCAGACGGGCGGGGGACCCAAACTACGAGCAGTACTTC.

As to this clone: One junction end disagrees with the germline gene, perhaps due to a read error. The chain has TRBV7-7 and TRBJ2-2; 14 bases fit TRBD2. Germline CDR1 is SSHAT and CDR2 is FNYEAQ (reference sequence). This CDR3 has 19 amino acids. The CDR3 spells CASSQRTSGGPSNTGELFF. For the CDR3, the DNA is TGTGCTAGCAGCCAAAGGACTAGCGGGGGGCCTTCGAACACCGGGGAGCTGTTTTTT. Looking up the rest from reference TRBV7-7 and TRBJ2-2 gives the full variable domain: GAGVSQSPRYKVTKRGQDVTLRCDPISSHATLYWYQQALGQGPEFLTYFNYEAQPDKSGLPSDRFSAERPEGSISTLTIQRTEQRDSAMYRCASSQRTSGGPSNTGELFFGEGSRLTVL.

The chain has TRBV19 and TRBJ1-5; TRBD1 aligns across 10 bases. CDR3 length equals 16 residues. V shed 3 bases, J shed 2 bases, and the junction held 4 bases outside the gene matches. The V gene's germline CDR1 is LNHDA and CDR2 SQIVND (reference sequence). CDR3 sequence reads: CASSMGQGQRNQPQHF. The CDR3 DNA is TGTGCCAGTAGTATGGGACAGGGGCAGCGCAATCAGCCCCAGCATTTT. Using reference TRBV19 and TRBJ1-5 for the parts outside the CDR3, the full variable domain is DGGITQSPKYLFRKEGQNVTLSCEQNLNHDAMYWYRQDPGQGLRLIYYSQIVNDFQKGDIAEGYSVSREKKESFPLTVTSAQKNPTAFYLCASSMGQGQRNQPQHFGDGTRLSIL.

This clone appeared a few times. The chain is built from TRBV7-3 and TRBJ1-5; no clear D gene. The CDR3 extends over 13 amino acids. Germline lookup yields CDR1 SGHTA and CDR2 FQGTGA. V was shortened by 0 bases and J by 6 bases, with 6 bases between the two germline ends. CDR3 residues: CASSLTSGQPQHF. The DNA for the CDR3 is TGTGCCAGCAGCTTAACGTCGGGTCAGCCCCAGCATTTT.

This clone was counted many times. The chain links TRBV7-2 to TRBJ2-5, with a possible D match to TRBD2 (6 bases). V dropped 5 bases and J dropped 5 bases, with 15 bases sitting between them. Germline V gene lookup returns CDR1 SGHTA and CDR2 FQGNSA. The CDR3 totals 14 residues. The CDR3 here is CASSPTRVGETQYF. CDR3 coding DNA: TGTGCCAGCAGCCCGACTAGAGTCGGGGAGACCCAGTACTTC. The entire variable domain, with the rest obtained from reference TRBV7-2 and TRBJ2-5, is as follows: GAGVSQSPSNKVTEKGKDVELRCDPISGHTALYWYRQSLGQGLEFLIYFQGNSAPDKSGLPSDRFSAERTGGSVSTLTIQRTQQEDSAVYLCASSPTRVGETQYFGPGTRLLVL.

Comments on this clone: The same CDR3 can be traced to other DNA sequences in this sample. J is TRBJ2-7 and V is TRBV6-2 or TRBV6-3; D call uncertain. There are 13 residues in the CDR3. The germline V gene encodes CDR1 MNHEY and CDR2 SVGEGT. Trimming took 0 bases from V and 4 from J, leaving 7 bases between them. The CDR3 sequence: CASSYSTGYEQYF. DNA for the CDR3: TGTGCCAGCAGTTACTCAACGGGTTACGAGCAGTACTTC.

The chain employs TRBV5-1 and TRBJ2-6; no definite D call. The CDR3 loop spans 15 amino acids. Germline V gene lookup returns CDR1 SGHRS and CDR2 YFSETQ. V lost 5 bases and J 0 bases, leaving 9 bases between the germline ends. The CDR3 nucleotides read TGCGCCAGCAGGGCGGTAAGCTCTGGGGCCAACGTCCTGACTTTC. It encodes CASRAVSSGANVLTF.

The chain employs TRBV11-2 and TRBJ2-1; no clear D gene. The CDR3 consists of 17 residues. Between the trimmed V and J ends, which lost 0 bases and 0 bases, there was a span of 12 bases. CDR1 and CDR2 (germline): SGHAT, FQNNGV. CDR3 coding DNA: TGTGCCAGCAGCTTAGATGTACAAATAAACTCCTACAATGAGCAGTTCTTC. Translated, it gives CASSLDVQINSYNEQFF.

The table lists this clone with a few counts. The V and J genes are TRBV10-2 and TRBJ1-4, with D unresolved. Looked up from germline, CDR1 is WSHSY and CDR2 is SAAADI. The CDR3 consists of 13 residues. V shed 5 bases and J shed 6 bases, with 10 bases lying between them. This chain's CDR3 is CASSMAADEKLFF. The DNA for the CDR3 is TGCGCCAGCAGTATGGCCGCTGATGAAAAACTGTTTTTT.

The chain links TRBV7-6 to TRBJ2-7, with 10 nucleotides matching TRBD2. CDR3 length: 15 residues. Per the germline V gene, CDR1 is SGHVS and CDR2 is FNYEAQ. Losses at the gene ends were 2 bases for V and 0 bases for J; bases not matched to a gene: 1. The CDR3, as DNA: TGTGCCAGCAGCTTACTAGCGGGGGTCTCCTACGAGCAGTACTTC. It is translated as CASSLLAGVSYEQYF.

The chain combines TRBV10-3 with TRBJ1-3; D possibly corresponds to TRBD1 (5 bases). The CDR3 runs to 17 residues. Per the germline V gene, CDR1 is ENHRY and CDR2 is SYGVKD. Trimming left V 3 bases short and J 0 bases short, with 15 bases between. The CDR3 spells CAISDSGRADSGNTIYF. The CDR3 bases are TGTGCCATCAGTGATAGCGGCAGGGCCGACTCTGGAAACACCATATATTTT.

CDR3 loop: CASSGDSGELFF. CDR3 in DNA: TGTGCCAGCAGCGGGGACTCCGGGGAGCTGTTTTTT. V usage is TRBV9 and J usage is TRBJ2-2; TRBD2 is a possible D gene (6 bases). V was clipped by 3 bases and J by 6 bases, with 6 bases between them. Germline values: CDR1 SGDLS, CDR2 YYNGEE. The CDR3 runs 12 residues. The complete variable domain, with remaining parts taken from reference TRBV9 and TRBJ2-2, reads DSGVTQTPKHLITATGQRVTLRCSPRSGDLSVYWYQQSLDQGLQFLIQYYNGEERAKGNILERFSAQQFPDLHSELNLSSLELGDSALYFCASSGDSGELFFGEGSRLTVL.

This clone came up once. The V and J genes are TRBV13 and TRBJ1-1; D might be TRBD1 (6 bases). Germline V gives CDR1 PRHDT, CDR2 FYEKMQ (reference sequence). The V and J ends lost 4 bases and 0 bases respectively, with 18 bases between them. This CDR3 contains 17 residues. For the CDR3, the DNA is TGTGCCAGCAGCTCCCGAGGACAGTTTGGCCTGAACACTGAAGCTTTCTTT. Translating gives CASSSRGQFGLNTEAFF.

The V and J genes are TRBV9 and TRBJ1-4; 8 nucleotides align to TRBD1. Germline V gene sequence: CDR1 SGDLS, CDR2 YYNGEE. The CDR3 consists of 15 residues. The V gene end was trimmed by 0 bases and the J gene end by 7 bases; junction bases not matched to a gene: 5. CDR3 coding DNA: TGTGCCAGCAGCGTAGATGGCAGGGGGCGTGAAAAACTGTTTTTT. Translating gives CASSVDGRGREKLFF.